These 15 T cell receptor beta chains share one sample of origin, sequenced in a study of blood T cell repertoires in COVID-19 (TCRdb year 2020). To prepare the library, the immunoSEQ multiplex PCR assay was applied. TCRdb carries this immuneACCESS record with in-frame sequences only. Its versions omit some clonotypes, under half of them owing to an unresolved V gene in the studies checked, with the rest unexplained. In this sample the table shows under 250,000 clones, 70% to 90% of which occur a single time. The ten largest account for 18% of the sample. The sequenced material came from peripheral blood. The receptors shown here come from a man in his fifties or sixties with COVID-19, enrolled during active disease.

This clone was detected once. The chain combines TRBV29-1 with TRBJ1-2; D might be TRBD1 (5 bases). CDR1 SQVTM and CDR2 ANQGSEA come from the germline V gene. The CDR3 spans 14 residues. V shed 2 bases and J shed 0 bases, with 10 bases lying between them. The CDR3 spells CSVERQPPNYGYTF. The CDR3 DNA follows: TGCAGCGTTGAAAGACAGCCCCCTAACTATGGCTACACCTTC.

The gene calls are TRBV28 and TRBJ2-3, with 9 positions matching TRBD1. Germline values: CDR1 MDHEN, CDR2 SYDVKM. The CDR3 is 15 amino acids. With 6 bases clipped from V and 0 bases from J, the junction kept 4 bases outside the gene matches. For the CDR3, the DNA is TGTGCCAGCAGGATCGACAGGGGGAGCACAGATACGCAGTATTTT. Encoded protein: CASRIDRGSTDTQYF.

The chain carries TRBV25-1 and TRBJ1-3; 7 nucleotides agree with TRBD1. The trim removed 5 bases at V and 0 bases at J, leaving 13 bases unmatched. The germline CDR1 and CDR2 sequences are MGHDK and SYGVNS. There are 18 residues in the CDR3. The CDR3 nucleotides read TGTGCCAGCAGTCATAGGGGCAGGGGGTTACTCTCTGGAAACACCATATATTTT. Translation gives CASSHRGRGLLSGNTIYF.

V gene TRBV19 combines with J gene TRBJ2-1; 7 bases are shared with TRBD1. V gave up 7 bases and J gave up 3 bases; unmatched junction bases: 9. From germline, CDR1 is LNHDA and CDR2 SQIVND (reference sequence). CDR3 length: 15 residues. The CDR3 nucleotides read TGTGCCAGTACCAAGGGGGACAGCAACTACAATGAGCAGTTCTTC. This codes for CASTKGDSNYNEQFF.

The chain carries TRBV3-1 (or the pseudogene TRBV3-2) and TRBJ2-4; tentatively, D is TRBD1 (5 bases). Per germline, CDR1 LGHDT and CDR2 YNNKEL (reference sequence). V was clipped by 3 bases and J by 3 bases, with 18 bases between them. The CDR3 length is 17 residues. The CDR3 DNA reads as TGTGCCAGCAGCCACACCTCCGCCGACAGAAACAAAAACATTCAGTACTTC. As protein: CASSHTSADRNKNIQYF.

V gene TRBV7-3 combines with J gene TRBJ2-2; 9 bases agree with TRBD2. The length of the CDR3 is 19 residues. The V gene end was trimmed by 1 base and the J gene end by 7 bases; junction bases not matched to a gene: 16. Germline CDR1 is SGHTA and CDR2 is FQGTGA. CDR3 sequence (DNA): TGTGCCAGCAGCTTAAGAGGTCTAGCGGGAAGACCCGACCTCGGGGAGCTGTTTTTT. Translated: CASSLRGLAGRPDLGELFF.

The rearrangement links TRBV9 to TRBJ2-3, with TRBD2 matching over 10 bases. The length of the CDR3 is 19 residues. Germline V gene lookup returns CDR1 SGDLS and CDR2 YYNGEE. V shed 4 bases, J shed 2 bases, and the junction held 16 bases outside the gene matches. This CDR3 is CASSSGGGLAGVITDTQYF. The CDR3 coding sequence is TGTGCCAGCAGCAGTGGCGGGGGTCTAGCGGGAGTTATCACAGATACGCAGTATTTT. Full variable domain (missing parts from reference TRBV9 and TRBJ2-3): DSGVTQTPKHLITATGQRVTLRCSPRSGDLSVYWYQQSLDQGLQFLIQYYNGEERAKGNILERFSAQQFPDLHSELNLSSLELGDSALYFCASSSGGGLAGVITDTQYFGPGTRLTVL.

The chain couples TRBV11-2 to TRBJ2-7; 12 bases agree with TRBD2. Germline CDR1 is SGHAT and CDR2 is FQNNGV. J was trimmed by 7 bases and V by 2 bases; bases with no gene match: 6. This CDR3 is built from 15 residues. CDR3: CASSLLTSGRGEQYF. The CDR3 region has the DNA TGTGCCAGCAGCTTATTGACTAGCGGGAGAGGTGAGCAGTACTTC.

The CDR3 spells CASSLGGQADYGYTF. The CDR3 bases are TGTGCCAGCAGCTTGGGGGGACAGGCTGACTATGGCTACACCTTC. The chain carries TRBV5-6 and TRBJ1-2; 8 bases map to TRBD1. The V gene's germline CDR1 is SGHDT and CDR2 YYEEEE. The CDR3 length is 15 residues. Trimming cost V 0 bases and J 3 bases; bases outside gene matches: 4. The variable domain in full, completed from reference TRBV5-6 and TRBJ1-2, reads DAGVTQSPTHLIKTRGQQVTLRCSPKSGHDTVSWYQQALGQGPQFIFQYYEEEERQRGNFPDRFSGHQFPNYSSELNVNALLLGDSALYLCASSLGGQADYGYTFGSGTRLTVV.

The chain employs TRBV6-4 and TRBJ2-1; 11 bases map to TRBD2. Looked up from germline, CDR1 is MRHNA and CDR2 is SNTAGT. V gave up 5 bases and J gave up 10 bases; unmatched junction bases: 19. There are 18 residues in the CDR3. CDR3 bases: TGTGCCAGCAGTCGGGAGTGGCTAGCGGGAGGAAGATCGGTGGAGCAGTTCTTC. Protein product: CASSREWLAGGRSVEQFF.

This clone was seen ten or more times. This chain links TRBV4-1 with TRBJ2-2; 8 bases line up with TRBD2. V lost 4 bases and J lost 5; bases outside the gene matches: 12. Germline V gene sequence: CDR1 MGHRA, CDR2 YSYEKL. The CDR3 runs 17 residues. CDR3 loop: CASSLRLAGLITGELFF. CDR3 in DNA: TGCGCCAGCAGCCTTCGTTTAGCGGGGTTAATAACCGGGGAGCTGTTTTTT.

This chain uses TRBV3-1 (or the pseudogene TRBV3-2) with TRBJ2-2; the match to TRBD2 covers 14 bases. V shed 6 bases and J 1 base; nucleotides not matched to a gene: 10. The CDR3 contains 19 residues. CDR1 is LGHDT and CDR2 is YNNKEL in the germline V gene (reference sequence). The CDR3 reads CASRPRLGLAGGNTGELFF. The CDR3 nucleotides are TGTGCCAGCAGACCAAGACTTGGACTAGCGGGAGGGAACACCGGGGAGCTGTTTTTT.

The rearrangement joins TRBV7-9 to TRBJ2-2, with TRBD2 identical over 8 bases. This CDR3 region has 17 residues. Trimming at V came to 1 base and at J to 1 base, leaving 5 bases not matched to a gene. The germline V gene has CDR1 SEHNR and CDR2 FQNEAQ (reference sequence). As DNA, the CDR3 is TGTGCCAGCAGCTTAGTTGGCGGGGGGCTGAACACCGGGGAGCTGTTTTTT. Translated: CASSLVGGGLNTGELFF.

The chain recombines TRBV5-4 with TRBJ2-2; D ambiguous. The CDR3 extends over 13 amino acids. Germline assignment: CDR1 SGHNT and CDR2 YYREEE (reference sequence). V dropped 4 bases and J dropped 3 bases, with 7 bases sitting between them. The CDR3 loop reads CASSLRYTGELFF. The CDR3 DNA reads TGTGCCAGCAGCCTCCGTTACACCGGGGAGCTGTTTTTT.

This chain links TRBV10-3 with TRBJ2-7, with TRBD1 as a possible D gene (5 bases). The length of the CDR3 is 13 residues. Trimming took 0 bases from V and 6 from J, leaving 9 bases between them. Germline CDR1 and CDR2: ENHRY and SYGVKD. The CDR3 nucleotides are TGTGCCATCAGTGAGTCCCCAGGGCCCGAGCAGTACTTC. Encoded protein: CAISESPGPEQYF.